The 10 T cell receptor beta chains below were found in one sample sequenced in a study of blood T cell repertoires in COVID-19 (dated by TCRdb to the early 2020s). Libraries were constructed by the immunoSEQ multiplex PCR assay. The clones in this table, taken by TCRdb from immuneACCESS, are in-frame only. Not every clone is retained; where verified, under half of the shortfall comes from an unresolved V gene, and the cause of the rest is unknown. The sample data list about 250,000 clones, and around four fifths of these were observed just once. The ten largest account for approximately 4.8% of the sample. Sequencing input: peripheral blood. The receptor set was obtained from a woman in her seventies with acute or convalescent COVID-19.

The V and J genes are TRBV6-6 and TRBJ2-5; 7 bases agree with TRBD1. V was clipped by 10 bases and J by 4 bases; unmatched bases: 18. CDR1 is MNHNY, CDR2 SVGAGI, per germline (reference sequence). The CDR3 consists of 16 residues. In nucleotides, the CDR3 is TGTGCCATCGCGACGGTCACAGGGGTGTGGAGAGAGACCCAGTACTTC. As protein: CAIATVTGVWRETQYF.

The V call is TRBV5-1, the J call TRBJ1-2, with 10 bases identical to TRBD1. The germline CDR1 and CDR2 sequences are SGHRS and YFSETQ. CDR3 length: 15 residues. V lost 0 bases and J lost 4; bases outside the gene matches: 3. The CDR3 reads CASSLARTGGYGYTF. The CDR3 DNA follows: TGCGCCAGCAGCTTGGCCCGGACAGGGGGCTATGGCTACACCTTC.

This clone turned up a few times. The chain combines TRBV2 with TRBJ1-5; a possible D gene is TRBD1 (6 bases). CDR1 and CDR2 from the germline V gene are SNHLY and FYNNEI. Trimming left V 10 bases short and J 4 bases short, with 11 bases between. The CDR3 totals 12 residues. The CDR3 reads CANRRGNQPQHF. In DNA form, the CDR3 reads TGTGCCAACCGAAGGGGGAATCAGCCCCAGCATTTT.

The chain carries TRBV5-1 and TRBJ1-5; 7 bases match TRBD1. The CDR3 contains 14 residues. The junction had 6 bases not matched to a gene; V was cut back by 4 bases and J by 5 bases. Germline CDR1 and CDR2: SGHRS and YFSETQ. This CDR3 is CASSPQGMDQPQHF. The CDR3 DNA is TGCGCCAGCAGCCCACAGGGGATGGATCAGCCCCAGCATTTT.

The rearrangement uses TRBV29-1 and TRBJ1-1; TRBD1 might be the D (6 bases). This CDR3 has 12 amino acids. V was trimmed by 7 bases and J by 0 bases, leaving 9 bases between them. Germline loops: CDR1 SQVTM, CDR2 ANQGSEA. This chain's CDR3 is CSAGQMNTEAFF. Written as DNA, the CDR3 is TGCAGCGCCGGACAGATGAACACTGAAGCTTTCTTT.

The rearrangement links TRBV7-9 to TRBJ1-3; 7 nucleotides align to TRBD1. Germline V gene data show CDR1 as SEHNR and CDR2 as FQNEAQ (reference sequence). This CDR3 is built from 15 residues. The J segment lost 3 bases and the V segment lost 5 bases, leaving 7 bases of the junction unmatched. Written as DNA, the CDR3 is TGTGCCAGCAGCCCTACAGGGGCCCGTGGAAACACCATATATTTT. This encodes CASSPTGARGNTIYF.

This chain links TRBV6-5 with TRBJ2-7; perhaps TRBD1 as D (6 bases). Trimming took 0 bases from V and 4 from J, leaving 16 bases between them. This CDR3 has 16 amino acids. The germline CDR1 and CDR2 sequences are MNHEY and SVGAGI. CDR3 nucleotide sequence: TGTGCCAGCAGTTACTCACAGTCCAGGGGCACGTACGAGCAGTACTTC. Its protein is CASSYSQSRGTYEQYF.

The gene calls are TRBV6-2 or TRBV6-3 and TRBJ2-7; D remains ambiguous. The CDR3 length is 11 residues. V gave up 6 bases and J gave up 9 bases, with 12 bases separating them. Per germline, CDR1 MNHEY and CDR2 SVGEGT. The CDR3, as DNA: TGTGCCAGCAGCCAAACCCAGGTGCAGTACTTC. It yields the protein CASSQTQVQYF.

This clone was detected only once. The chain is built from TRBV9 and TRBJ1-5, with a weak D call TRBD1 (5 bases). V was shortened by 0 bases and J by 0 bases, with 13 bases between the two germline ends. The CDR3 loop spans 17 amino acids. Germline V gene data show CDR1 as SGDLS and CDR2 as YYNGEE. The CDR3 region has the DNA TGTGCCAGCAGCGTAGGCCAGGGCGGATATAGCAATCAGCCCCAGCATTTT. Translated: CASSVGQGGYSNQPQHF.

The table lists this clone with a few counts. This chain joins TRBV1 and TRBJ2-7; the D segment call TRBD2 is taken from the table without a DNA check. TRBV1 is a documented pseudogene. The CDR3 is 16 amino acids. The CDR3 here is CTSSNPLRGGAYEQYF. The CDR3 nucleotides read TGCACCAGCAGCAACCCCCTGCGGGGGGGCGCGTACGAGCAGTACTTC.